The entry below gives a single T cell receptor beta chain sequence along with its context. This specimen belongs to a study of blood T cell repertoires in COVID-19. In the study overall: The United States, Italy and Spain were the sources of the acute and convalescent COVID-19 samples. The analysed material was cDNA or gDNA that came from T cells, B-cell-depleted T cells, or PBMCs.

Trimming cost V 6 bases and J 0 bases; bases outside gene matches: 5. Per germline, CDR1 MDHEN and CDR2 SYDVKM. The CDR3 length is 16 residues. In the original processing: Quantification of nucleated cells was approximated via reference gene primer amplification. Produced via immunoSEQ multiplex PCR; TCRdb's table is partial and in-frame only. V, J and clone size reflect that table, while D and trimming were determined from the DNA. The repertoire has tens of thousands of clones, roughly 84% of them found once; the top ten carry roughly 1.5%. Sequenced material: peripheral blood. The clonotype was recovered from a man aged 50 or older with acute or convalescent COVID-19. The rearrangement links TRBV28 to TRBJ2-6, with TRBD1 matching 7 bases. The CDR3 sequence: CASRTGWNSGANVLTF. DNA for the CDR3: TGTGCCAGCAGGACAGGGTGGAACTCTGGGGCCAACGTCCTGACTTTC.